One T cell receptor beta chain is described in this entry. Its antigen is still unknown. The CDR3 is 16 amino acids. The ends were cut back, 5 bases at V and 3 bases at J, with 16 bases in the middle. Germline V CDR1 and CDR2: MDHEN, SYDVKM. Method: immunoSEQ multiplex PCR; TCRdb's copy keeps in-frame clones and lacks some. Of 94,000 or so clones listed, roughly 96% are singletons. These data originate in a study of siplizumab effects on memory and regulatory T cells. Whole-study results and caveats: Researchers did not confirm the suppressive function of proliferating Tregs from siplizumab cultures. Only a minor fraction of alloreactive clones mapped to unstimulated subsets.

Sequences were generated from unstimulated naive, memory, effector memory and TEMRA subsets in a few donor pairs. The chain employs TRBV28 and TRBJ2-2; D tentatively fits TRBD1 or TRBD2 (7 bases each). Sequencing was done on a sample of naive CD4+ T cells sorted from blood. This TCR derives from a human donor in good health. CDR3 protein: CASSPQGRGYTGELFF. The CDR3 coding sequence is TGTGCCAGCAGTCCACAGGGGAGGGGATACACCGGGGAGCTGTTTTTT.